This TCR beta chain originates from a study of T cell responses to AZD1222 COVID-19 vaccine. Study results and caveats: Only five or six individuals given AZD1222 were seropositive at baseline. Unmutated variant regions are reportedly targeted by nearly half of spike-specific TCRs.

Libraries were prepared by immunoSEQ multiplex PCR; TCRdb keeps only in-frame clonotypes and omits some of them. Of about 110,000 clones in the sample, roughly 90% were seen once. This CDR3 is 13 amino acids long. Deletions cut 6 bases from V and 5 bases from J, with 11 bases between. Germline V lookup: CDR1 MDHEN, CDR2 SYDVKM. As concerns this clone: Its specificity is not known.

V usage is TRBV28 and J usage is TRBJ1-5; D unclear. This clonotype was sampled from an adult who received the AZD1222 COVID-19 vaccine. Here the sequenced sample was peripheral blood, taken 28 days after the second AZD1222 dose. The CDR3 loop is CASSRPGDQPQHF. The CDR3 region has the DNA TGTGCCAGCAGCCGCCCGGGCGATCAGCCCCAGCATTTT.